Sequencing of this T cell receptor beta chain was carried out in a study of PD-L1 blockade in urothelial cancer. In the study overall: Patients, treated from about 2014 onward, received atezolizumab 1,200 mg intravenously every 3 weeks. The median number of T cells present in blood samples was roughly 140,000. The study, taken as a whole, reports: When pretreatment blood TCR clonality was below the median, it predicted better survival.

Stated time point: pretreatment peripheral blood. The CDR3 sequence is 21 residues long. V gave up 2 bases and J gave up 2 bases; unmatched junction bases: 22. Germline CDR1 SNHLY, CDR2 FYNNEI. Clones were read by immunoSEQ multiplex PCR, and TCRdb kept only the in-frame ones, dropping some. The data hold 85,000 to 90,000 clones, with about 84% observed a single time. A word on this clone: Its target is not known.

This sample comprised PBMCs, obtained around atezolizumab (anti-PD-L1) treatment. The receptor's source is a man aged 60 to 69 with urothelial cancer. The rearrangement joins TRBV2 to TRBJ2-7, with TRBD2 identical over 9 bases. The CDR3 is CASSERAGIGGRAAGAYEQYF. Here the CDR3 DNA reads TGTGCCAGCAGTGAACGGGCAGGGATCGGCGGGAGGGCGGCTGGGGCCTACGAGCAGTACTTC.